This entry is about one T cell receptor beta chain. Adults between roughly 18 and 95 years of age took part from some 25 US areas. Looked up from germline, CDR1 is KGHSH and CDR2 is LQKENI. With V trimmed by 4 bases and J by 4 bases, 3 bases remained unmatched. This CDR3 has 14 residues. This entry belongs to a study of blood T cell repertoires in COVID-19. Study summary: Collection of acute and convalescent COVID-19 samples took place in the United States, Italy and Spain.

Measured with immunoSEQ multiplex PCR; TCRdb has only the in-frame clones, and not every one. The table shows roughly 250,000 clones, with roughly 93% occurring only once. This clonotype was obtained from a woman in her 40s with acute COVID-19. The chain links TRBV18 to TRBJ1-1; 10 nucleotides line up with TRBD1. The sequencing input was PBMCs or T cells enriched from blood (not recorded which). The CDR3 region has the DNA TGTGCCAGCTCACGGGACAGGGGTCGCACTGAAGCTTTCTTT. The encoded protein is CASSRDRGRTEAFF.